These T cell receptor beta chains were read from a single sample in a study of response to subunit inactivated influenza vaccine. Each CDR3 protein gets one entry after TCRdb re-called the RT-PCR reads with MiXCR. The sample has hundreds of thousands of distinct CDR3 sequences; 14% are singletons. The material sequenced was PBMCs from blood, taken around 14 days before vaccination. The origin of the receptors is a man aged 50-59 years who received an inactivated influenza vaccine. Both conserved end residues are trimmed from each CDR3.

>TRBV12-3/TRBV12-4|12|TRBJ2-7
ASSPDTVTYEQY
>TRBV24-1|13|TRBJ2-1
ATISGGSSYNEQF
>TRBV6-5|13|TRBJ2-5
ASSSTTGLAETQY
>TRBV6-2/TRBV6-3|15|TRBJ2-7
ASSYSSTWTGEHEQY
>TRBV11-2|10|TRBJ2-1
ASSLGGPQRF
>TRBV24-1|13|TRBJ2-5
ATSDSGQVVETQY
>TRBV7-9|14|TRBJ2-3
ASSRGQGTSTDTQY
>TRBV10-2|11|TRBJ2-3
ATLEQTAYTQY
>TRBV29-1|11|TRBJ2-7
SVPGTRGYEQY
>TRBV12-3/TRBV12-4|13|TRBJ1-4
ASNHRGRPNEKLF
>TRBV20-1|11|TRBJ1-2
SAREGKYYGYT
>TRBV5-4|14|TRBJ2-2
ASSLEASSNTGELF
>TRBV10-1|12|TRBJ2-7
AVLSGGKRYEQY
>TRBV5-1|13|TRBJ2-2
ASSLAVANTGELF
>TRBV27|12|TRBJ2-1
ASRAGGFYNEQF
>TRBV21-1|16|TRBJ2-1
ASSSLTTSGSFYNEQF
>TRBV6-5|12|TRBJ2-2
ASSLSGGVGELF
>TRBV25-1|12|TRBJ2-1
ASSEVGEMNEQF
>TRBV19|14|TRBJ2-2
ASSRLAGDGTGELF
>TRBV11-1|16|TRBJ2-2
ASSLVTGFIALAGELF
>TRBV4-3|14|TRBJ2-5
ASSQWGTSGWETQY
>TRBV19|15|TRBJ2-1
ASKGTLGLGGHNEQF
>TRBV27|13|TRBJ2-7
ASSLLPTGSHEQY
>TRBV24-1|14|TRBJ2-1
ATSDPGGGNYNEQF
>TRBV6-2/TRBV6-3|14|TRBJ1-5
ASRDSRPGWNQPQH
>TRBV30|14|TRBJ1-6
AWSTGPSSYNSPLH
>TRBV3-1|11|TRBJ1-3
ASSQDTGGTIY
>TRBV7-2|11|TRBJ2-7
ASSPNPYYEQY
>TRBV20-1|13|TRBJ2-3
SAQNGGRISDTQY
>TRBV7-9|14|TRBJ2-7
ASSPAWSAVSYEQY
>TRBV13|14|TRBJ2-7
ASSSLGQGLAYEQY
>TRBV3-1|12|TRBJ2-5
ASERRDWGETQY
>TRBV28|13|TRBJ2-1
ASIPLTSGYNEQF
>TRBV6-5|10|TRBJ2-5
ASGGQTETQY
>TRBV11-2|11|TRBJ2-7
ASSFNRNYEQY
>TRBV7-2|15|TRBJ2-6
ASSLVRLSSGANVLT
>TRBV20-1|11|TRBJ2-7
SARGDGRSEQY
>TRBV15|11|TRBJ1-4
ATSRDLVGRLF
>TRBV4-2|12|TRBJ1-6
ASSLNAGNSPLH
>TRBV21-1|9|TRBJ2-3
VREGRDTQY
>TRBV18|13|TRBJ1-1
ASSPLAILNTEAF
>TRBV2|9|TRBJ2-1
ASQAPAGQF
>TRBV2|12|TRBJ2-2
ASSEATGIGELF
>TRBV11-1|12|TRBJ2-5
ASSQGQGTETQY
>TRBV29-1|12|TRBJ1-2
SVGPHDRVHGYT
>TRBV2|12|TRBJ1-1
ASSVRGMNTEAF
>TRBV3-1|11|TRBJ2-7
ASSSPREREQY
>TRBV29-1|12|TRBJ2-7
SVVRDRAPYEQY
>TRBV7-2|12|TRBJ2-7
ASSFRDRGPEQY
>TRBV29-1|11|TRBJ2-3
SGSEGTADTQY
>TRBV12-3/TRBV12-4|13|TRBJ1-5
ASSFSGTTDQPQH